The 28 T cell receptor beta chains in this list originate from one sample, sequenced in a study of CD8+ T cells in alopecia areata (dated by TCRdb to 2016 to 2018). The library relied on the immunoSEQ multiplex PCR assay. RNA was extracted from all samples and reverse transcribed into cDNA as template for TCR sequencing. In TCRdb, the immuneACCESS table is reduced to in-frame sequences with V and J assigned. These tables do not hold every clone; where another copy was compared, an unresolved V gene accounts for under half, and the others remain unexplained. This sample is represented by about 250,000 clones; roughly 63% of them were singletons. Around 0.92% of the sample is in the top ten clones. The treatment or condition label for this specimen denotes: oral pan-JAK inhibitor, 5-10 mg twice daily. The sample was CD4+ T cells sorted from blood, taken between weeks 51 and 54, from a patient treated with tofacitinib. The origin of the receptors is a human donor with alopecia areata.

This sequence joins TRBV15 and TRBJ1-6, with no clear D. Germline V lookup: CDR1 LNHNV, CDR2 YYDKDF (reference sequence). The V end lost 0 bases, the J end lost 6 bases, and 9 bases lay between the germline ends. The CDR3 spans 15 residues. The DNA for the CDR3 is TGTGCCACCAGCAGAGATCGTCCGATTAATTCACCCCTCCACTTT. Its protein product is CATSRDRPINSPLHF.

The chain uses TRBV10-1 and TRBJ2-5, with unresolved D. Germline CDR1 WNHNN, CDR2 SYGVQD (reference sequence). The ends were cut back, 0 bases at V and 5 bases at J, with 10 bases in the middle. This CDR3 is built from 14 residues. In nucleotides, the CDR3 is TGCGCCAGCAGTGAGTCCGATAGAAGGGAGACCCAGTACTTC. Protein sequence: CASSESDRRETQYF.

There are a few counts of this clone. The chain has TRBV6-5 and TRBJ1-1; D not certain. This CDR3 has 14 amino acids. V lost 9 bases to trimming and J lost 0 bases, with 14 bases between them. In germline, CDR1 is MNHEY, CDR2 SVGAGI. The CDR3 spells CARIRLNLNTEAFF. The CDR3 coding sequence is TGTGCCAGGATACGCCTCAATCTGAACACTGAAGCTTTCTTT.

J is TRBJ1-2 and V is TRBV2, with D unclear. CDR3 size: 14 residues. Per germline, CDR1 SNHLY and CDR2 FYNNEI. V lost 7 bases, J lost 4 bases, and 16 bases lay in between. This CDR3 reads CASTGLLTIYGYTF. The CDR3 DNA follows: TGTGCCAGCACCGGTCTCCTCACCATCTATGGCTACACCTTC.

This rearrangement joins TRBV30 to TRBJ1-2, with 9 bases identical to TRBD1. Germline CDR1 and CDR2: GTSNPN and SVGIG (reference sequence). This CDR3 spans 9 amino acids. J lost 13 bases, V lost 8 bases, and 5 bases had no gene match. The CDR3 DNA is TGTGCCGTACAGGGGGCAGGCACCTTC. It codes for CAVQGAGTF.

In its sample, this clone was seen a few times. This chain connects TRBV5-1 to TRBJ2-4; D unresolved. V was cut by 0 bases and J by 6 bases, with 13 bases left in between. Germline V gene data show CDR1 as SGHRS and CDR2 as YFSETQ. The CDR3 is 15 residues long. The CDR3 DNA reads TGCGCCAGCAGCTTGGCCCGCGCCTCAGGAAACATTCAGTACTTC. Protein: CASSLARASGNIQYF.

The DNA of the CDR3 is TGTGCCAGCAGCCAACAGGGTCTTCGGGAGACCCAGTACTTC. Translation: CASSQQGLRETQYF. This rearrangement joins TRBV13 to TRBJ2-5; D possibly corresponds to TRBD1 (6 bases). The germline CDR1 and CDR2 sequences are PRHDT and FYEKMQ (reference sequence). The V gene lost 5 bases and the J gene lost 5 bases, with 15 bases spanning the gap. The length of the CDR3 is 14 residues.

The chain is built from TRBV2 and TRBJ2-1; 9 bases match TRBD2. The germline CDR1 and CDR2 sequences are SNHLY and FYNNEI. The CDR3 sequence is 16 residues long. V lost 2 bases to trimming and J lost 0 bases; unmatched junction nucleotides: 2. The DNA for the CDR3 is TGTGCCAGCAGTGAATCGCGGGGGGGCTCCTACAATGAGCAGTTCTTC. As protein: CASSESRGGSYNEQFF.

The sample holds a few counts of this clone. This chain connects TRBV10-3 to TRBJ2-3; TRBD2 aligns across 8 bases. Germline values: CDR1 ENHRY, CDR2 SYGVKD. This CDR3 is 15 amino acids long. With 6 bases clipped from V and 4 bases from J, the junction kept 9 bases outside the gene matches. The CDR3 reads CAISGRGKGSDTQYF. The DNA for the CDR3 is TGTGCCATCAGCGGGAGGGGGAAAGGGTCAGATACGCAGTATTTT.

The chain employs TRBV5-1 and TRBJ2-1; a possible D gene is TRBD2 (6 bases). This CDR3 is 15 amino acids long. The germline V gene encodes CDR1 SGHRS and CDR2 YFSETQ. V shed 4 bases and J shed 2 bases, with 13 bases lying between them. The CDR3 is CASSNAGPTYNEQFF. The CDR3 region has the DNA TGCGCCAGCAGCAACGCGGGGCCTACCTACAATGAGCAGTTCTTC.

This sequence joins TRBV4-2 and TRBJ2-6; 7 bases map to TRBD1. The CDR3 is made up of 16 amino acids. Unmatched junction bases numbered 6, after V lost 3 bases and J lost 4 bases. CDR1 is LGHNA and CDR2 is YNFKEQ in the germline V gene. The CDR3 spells CASSQQTGDGANVLTF. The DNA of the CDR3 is TGTGCCAGCAGCCAGCAAACAGGGGACGGGGCCAACGTCCTGACTTTC.

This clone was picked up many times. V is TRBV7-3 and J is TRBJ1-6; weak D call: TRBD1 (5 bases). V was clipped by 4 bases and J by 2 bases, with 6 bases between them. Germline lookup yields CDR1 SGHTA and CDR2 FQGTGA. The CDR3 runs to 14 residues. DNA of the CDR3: TGTGCCAGCAGCTGGACACCCTATAATTCACCCCTCCACTTT. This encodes CASSWTPYNSPLHF.

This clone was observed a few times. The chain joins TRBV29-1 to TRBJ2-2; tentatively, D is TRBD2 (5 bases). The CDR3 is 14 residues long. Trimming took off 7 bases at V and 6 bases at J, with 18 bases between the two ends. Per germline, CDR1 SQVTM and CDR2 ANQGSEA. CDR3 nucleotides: TGCAGCGCCGGAGGCGGAAACGTCGCCGGGGAGCTGTTTTTT. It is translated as CSAGGGNVAGELFF.

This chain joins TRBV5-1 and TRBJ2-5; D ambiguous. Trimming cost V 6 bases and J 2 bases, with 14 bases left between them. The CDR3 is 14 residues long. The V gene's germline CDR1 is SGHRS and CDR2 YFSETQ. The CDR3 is CASTVVGLQETQYF. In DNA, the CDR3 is TGCGCCAGCACCGTCGTCGGGTTACAAGAGACCCAGTACTTC. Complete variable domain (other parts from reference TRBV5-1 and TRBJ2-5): KAGVTQTPRYLIKTRGQQVTLSCSPISGHRSVSWYQQTPGQGLQFLFEYFSETQRNKGNFPGRFSGRQFSNSRSEMNVSTLELGDSALYLCASTVVGLQETQYFGPGTRLLVL.

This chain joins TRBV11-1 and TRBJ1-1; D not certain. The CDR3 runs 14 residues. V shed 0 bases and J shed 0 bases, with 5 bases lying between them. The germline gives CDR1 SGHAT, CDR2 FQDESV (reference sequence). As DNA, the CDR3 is TGTGCCAGCAGCTTAGCAGGCATGAACACTGAAGCTTTCTTT. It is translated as CASSLAGMNTEAFF.

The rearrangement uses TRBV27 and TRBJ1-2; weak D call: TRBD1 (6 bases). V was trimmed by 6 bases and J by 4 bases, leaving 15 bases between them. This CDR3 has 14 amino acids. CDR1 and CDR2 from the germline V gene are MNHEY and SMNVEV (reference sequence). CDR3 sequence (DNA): TGTGCCAGCAGCTACAGGGAATTTGGCTATGGCTACACCTTC. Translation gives CASSYREFGYGYTF.

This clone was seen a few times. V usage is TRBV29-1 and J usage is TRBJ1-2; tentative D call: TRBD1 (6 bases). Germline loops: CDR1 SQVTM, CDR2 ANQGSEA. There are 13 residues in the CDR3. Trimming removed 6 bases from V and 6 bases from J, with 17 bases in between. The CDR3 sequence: CSVGVQGRHGYTF. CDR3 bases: TGCAGCGTCGGCGTACAGGGACGGCATGGCTACACCTTC. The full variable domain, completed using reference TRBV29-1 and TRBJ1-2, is SAVISQKPSRDICQRGTSLTIQCQVDSQVTMMFWYRQQPGQSLTLIATANQGSEATYESGFVIDKFPISRPNLTFSTLTVSNMSPEDSSIYLCSVGVQGRHGYTFGSGTRLTVV.

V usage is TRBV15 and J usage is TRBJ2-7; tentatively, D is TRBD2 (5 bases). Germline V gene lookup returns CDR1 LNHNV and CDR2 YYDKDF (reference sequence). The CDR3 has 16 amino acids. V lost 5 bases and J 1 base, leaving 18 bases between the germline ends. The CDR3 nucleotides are TGTGCCACCAGCCTACTCAGGTACGGGGAATCCTACGAGCAGTACTTC. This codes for CATSLLRYGESYEQYF.

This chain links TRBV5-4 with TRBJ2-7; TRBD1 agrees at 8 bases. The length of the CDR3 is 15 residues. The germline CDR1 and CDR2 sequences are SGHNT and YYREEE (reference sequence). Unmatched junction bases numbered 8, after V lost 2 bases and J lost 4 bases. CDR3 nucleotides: TGTGCCAGCAGCTTCGGGACAGGTGTGGGGTACGAGCAGTACTTC. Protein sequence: CASSFGTGVGYEQYF.

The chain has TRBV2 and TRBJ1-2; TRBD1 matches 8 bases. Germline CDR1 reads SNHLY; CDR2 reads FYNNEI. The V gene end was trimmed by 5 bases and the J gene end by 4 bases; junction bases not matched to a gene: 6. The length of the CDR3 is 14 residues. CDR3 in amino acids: CASSSDRVGYGYTF. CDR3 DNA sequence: TGTGCCAGCAGTTCGGACAGGGTGGGCTATGGCTACACCTTC.

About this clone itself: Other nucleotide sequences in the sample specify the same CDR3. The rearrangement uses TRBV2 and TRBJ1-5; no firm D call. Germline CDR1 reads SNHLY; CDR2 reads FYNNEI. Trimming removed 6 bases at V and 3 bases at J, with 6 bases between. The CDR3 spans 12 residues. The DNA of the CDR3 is TGTGCCAGCAGGGGATCCAATCAGCCCCAGCATTTT. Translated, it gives CASRGSNQPQHF.

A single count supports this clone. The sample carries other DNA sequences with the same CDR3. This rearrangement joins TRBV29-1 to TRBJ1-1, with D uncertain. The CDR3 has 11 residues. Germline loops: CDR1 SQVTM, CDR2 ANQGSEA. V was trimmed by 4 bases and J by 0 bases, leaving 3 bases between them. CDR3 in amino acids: CSVGMNTEAFF. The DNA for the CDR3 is TGCAGCGTTGGGATGAACACTGAAGCTTTCTTT.

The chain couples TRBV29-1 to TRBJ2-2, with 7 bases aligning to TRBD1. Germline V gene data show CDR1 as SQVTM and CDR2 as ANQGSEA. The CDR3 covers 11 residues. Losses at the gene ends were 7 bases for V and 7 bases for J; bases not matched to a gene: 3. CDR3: CSGWTGGELFF. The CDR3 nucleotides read TGCAGCGGTTGGACAGGCGGGGAGCTGTTTTTT.

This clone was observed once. CDR3 in amino acids: CASSPGQGYNQPQHF. The CDR3 DNA follows: TGTGCCAGTAGTCCGGGACAGGGCTACAATCAGCCCCAGCATTTT. J is TRBJ1-5 and V is TRBV19, with TRBD1 matching over 9 bases. The CDR3 extends over 15 amino acids. J lost 3 bases, V lost 5 bases, and 5 bases had no gene match. CDR1 is LNHDA and CDR2 is SQIVND in the germline V gene (reference sequence).

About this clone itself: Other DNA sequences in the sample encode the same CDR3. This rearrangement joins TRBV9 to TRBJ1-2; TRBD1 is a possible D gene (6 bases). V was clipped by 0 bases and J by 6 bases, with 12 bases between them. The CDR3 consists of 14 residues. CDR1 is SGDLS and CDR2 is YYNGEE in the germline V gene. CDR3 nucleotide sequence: TGTGCCAGCAGCGTAGGTGTGACAGGAGATGGCTACACCTTC. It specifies CASSVGVTGDGYTF.

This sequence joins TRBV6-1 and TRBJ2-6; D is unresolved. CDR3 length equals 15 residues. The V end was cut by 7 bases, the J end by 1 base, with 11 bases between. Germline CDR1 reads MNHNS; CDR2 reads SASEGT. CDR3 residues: CASTRNPSGANVLTF. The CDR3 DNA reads TGTGCCAGCACCCGGAACCCATCTGGGGCCAACGTCCTGACTTTC.

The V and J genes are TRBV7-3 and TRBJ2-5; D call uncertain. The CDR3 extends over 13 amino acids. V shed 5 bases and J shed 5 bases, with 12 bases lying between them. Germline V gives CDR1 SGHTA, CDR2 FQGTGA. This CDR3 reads CASSLTLRETQYF. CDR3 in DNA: TGTGCCAGCAGCCTGACACTGCGGGAGACCCAGTACTTC.

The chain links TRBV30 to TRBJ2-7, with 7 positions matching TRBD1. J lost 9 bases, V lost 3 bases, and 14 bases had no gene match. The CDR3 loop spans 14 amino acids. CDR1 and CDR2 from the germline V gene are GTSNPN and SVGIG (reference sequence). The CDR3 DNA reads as TGTGCCTGGAGGCTGGACAGGACGTCCGGCGGGCAGTACTTC. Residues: CAWRLDRTSGGQYF.